This TCR beta chain was observed in a study of blood T cells in healthy people across ages. PCR was performed a second time for about 7 to 12 cycles using a sample-barcoded 5' primer and a J-beta primer mix. MiXCR, applied by TCRdb to the 5' RACE reads, yields one record per CDR3 protein. The table lists about 560,000 distinct CDR3 sequences, approximately 26% of them singletons, with approximately 4% in the top ten. Per sample, at least 5 micrograms of total RNA were extracted. V shed 4 bases and J shed 7 bases, with 7 bases lying between them. Germline lookup yields CDR1 WSHSY and CDR2 SAAADI. This CDR3 has 11 amino acids. This same sample was also part of a study on T cells of mothers and their children.

The chain recombines TRBV10-2 with TRBJ2-5; the D gene is possibly TRBD2 (5 bases). Sequencing was performed on blood. The TCR comes from a boy aged 2 to 10 in good health. DNA of the CDR3: TGCGCCAGCAGTGCCGGAGGGACCCAGTACTTC. Protein: CASSAGGTQYF.